The source of this T cell receptor beta chain is a study of blood T cell repertoires in COVID-19. Generated by immunoSEQ multiplex PCR, the TCRdb table keeps only in-frame clones and is missing some. Of 250,000 to 300,000 clones in the sample, approximately 90% were seen once. The CDR3 is made up of 15 amino acids. Germline CDR1 SGHTA, CDR2 FQGNSA. The J segment lost 1 base and the V segment lost 4 bases, leaving 6 bases of the junction unmatched. This clone has just one count. The chain is built from TRBV7-2 and TRBJ1-1; TRBD1 matches 7 bases. The sample taken for sequencing was peripheral blood. The clonotype comes from a woman aged 30 to 39 with COVID-19, enrolled during active disease. The DNA for the CDR3 is TGTGCCAGCAGCTCCCGACAGGGTACGAACACTGAAGCTTTCTTT. It translates to CASSSRQGTNTEAFF. The complete variable domain, with remaining parts taken from reference TRBV7-2 and TRBJ1-1, reads GAGVSQSPSNKVTEKGKDVELRCDPISGHTALYWYRQSLGQGLEFLIYFQGNSAPDKSGLPSDRFSAERTGGSVSTLTIQRTQQEDSAVYLCASSSRQGTNTEAFFGQGTRLTVV.